The present T cell receptor (beta chain) was sequenced within a study of regulatory T cells in long-lasting Graves disease. Study results and caveats: TCR diversity in persistent Graves' patients was below that of newly diagnosed ones.

The CDR3 spans 15 residues. The V end lost 6 bases, the J end lost 6 bases, and 21 bases lay between the germline ends. As to time point: newly diagnosed GD, antithyroid drugs for less than 3 months. PBMC-extracted RNA yielded the TCR library. Construction of the TCR beta libraries employed iRepertoire HTBI primers in conjunction with Arm-PCR of CDR3 regions. TCRdb analysed the multiplex PCR reads with MiXCR anew, one entry per CDR3 protein. This table holds 350,000 to 400,000 distinct CDR3 sequences, 16% found once. This clonotype was observed at least ten times. Its antigen is unknown. These data were also filed under a second study, of T cells in Graves' hyperthyroidism and ophthalmopathy.

The material was peripheral blood mononuclear cells (PBMCs), obtained at new diagnosis, from a patient treated with antithyroid drugs. The receptor's source is a woman aged 18-29 years with Graves disease. The chain joins TRBV12-3 or TRBV12-4 to TRBJ2-7; possibly TRBD2 for D (5 bases). The CDR3, as DNA: TGTGCCAGCAGCCCGAGAGGGTCCCTGCGTTCCGAGCAGTACTTC. It codes for CASSPRGSLRSEQYF.